The text below deals with one TCR beta chain. The data belong to a study of blood T cell repertoires in COVID-19. As for the study in general: Acute and convalescent COVID-19 samples came from the United States, Italy and Spain. T cells, B-cell-depleted T cells, or PBMCs provided the cDNA or gDNA that served as material.

Participants' own reports of clinical history determined their cohort assignment. In the study's own analysis: Reference gene primers were amplified, and this amplification served to estimate nucleated cell counts. The assay was immunoSEQ multiplex PCR, and TCRdb's table has in-frame clones only and misses some. The V and J calls and clone size were taken over from that table, and D and trimming were inferred from the DNA. Of 200,000 to 250,000 clones listed, 70% to 90% were seen once; the top ten hold around 1%. The V and J ends lost 1 base and 9 bases respectively, with 4 bases between them. CDR1 MDHEN and CDR2 SYDVKM come from the germline V gene. The CDR3 consists of 11 residues.

The rearrangement joins TRBV28 to TRBJ2-1; D is undetermined. The clonotype comes from a man aged 50 or older who had been exposed to COVID-19. The material sequenced was PBMCs or T cells enriched from blood (not recorded which). CDR3 coding DNA: TGTGCCAGCAGTTTATCGGTTGAGCAGTTCTTC. This encodes CASSLSVEQFF.